The sequence of this TCR beta chain was determined in a study of identical twins. V was shortened by 4 bases and J by 3 bases, with 10 bases between the two germline ends. The CDR3 consists of 13 residues. In germline, CDR1 is DFQATT, CDR2 SNEGSKA (reference sequence). Each CDR3 protein gets one entry after TCRdb re-called the 5' RACE reads with MiXCR. Of around 530,000 distinct CDR3 sequences detected, roughly 15% appear once; the ten largest clones hold roughly 0.4%. This sample also belongs to another study, concerning yellow fever vaccine responses in identical twins.

The sequenced material came from CD4+ T cells sorted from blood. The chain is built from TRBV20-1 and TRBJ2-1; D is unclear. The origin of this receptor is a woman aged 18-29 years in good health. The CDR3 sequence is CSAKARYYNEQFF. CDR3 in DNA: TGCAGTGCTAAAGCGAGATACTACAATGAGCAGTTCTTC.